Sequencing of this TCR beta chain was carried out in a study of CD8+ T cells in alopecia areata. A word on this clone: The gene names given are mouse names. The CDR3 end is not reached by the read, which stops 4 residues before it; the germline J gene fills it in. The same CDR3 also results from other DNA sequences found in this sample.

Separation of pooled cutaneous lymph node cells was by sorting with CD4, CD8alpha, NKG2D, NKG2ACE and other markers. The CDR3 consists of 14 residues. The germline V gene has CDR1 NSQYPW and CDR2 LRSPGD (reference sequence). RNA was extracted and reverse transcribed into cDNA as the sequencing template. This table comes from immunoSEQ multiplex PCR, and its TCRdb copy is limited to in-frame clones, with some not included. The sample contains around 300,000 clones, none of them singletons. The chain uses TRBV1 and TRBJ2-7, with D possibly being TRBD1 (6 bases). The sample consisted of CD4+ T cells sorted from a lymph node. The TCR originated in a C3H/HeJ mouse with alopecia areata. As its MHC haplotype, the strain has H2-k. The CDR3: CTCSADARGYEQYF. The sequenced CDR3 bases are TGCACCTGCAGTGCAGATGCGAGGGGGTAT.